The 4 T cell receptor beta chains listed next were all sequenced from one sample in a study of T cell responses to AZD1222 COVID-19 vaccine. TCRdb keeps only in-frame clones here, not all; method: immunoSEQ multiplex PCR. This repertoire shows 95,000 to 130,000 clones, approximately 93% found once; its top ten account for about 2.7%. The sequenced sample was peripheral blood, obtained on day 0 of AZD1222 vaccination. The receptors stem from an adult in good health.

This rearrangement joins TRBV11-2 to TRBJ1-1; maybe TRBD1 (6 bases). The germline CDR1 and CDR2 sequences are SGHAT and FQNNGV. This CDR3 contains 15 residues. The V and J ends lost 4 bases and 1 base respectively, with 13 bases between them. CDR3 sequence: CASSYLGQANTEAFF. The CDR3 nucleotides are TGTGCCAGCAGCTATCTGGGACAAGCGAACACTGAAGCTTTCTTT. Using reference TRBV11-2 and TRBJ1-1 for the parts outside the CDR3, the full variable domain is EAGVAQSPRYKIIEKRQSVAFWCNPISGHATLYWYQQILGQGPKLLIQFQNNGVVDDSQLPKDRFSAERLKGVDSTLKIQPAKLEDSAVYLCASSYLGQANTEAFFGQGTRLTVV.

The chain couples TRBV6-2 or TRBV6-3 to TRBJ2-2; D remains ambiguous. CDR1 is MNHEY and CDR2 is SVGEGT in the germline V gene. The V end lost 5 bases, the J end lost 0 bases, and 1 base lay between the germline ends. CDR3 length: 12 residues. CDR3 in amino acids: CASSPNTGELFF. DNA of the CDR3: TGTGCCAGCAGTCCGAACACCGGGGAGCTGTTTTTT.

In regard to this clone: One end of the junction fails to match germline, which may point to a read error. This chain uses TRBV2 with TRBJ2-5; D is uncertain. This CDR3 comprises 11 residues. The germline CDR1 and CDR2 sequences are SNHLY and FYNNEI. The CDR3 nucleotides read TGTGCCAGTCGGGTTCAGACCAGCAGTCACTTC. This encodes CASRVQTSSHF.

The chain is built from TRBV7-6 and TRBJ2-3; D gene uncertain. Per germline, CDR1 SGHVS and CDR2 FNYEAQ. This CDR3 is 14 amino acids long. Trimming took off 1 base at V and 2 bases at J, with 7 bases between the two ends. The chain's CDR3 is CASSLGQNTDTQYF. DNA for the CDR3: TGTGCCAGCAGCTTAGGGCAGAACACAGATACGCAGTATTTT.